This T cell receptor beta chain came from a study of beta chain features in type 1 diabetes. Notes on the study in general: For Type 1 diabetes patients, all four CD4+ subsets carried TCRB CDR3s that were moderately but significantly shorter.

CDR3 size: 18 residues. Germline CDR1 is SGHTA and CDR2 is FQGNSA. The J segment lost 0 bases and the V segment lost 5 bases, leaving 13 bases of the junction unmatched. Purities in excess of 95% were seen in all sorted populations. What was sequenced were expressed TCRB transcripts, since all of the isolated RNA had been reverse transcribed. Sequenced by immunoSEQ multiplex PCR; TCRdb stores in-frame clones only, minus some. The sample has 95,000 to 150,000 clones; about a sixth are singletons. To note about this clone: Its antigen is unidentified.

The genes are TRBV7-2 and TRBJ2-3; 8 bases agree with TRBD1. The clonotype comes from a man aged 30 to 45 with type 1 diabetes. Sequenced sample: central memory CD4+ T cells from blood. CDR3 protein: CASSRTGQGGLSTDTQYF. CDR3 DNA: TGTGCCAGCAGCCGAACCGGACAGGGCGGACTTAGCACAGATACGCAGTATTTT.